The TCR beta chain under discussion was sequenced for a study of T cell repertoires in cytomegalovirus infection. Study details: HLA-B-restricted CMV epitopes that are well studied were used alongside recently identified HLA-C-restricted ones. Public TCR beta signatures marked donors with CMV infection and the matching HLA. Study outcomes and limitations: Clonotypes of TCR beta that were HLA-C-restricted and CMV-specific dominated the ex vivo response. CMV carriers with the relevant HLA were identified by cumulative public TCR beta family frequency.

Using its own MiXCR run on the reads, TCRdb lists one record per CDR3 protein. The data contain roughly 500,000 distinct CDR3 sequences, 33% of them singletons. The V gene lost 2 bases and the J gene lost 1 base, with 14 bases spanning the gap. There are 16 residues in the CDR3. On this clonotype: What it binds is not known.

The sequences come from cultured PBMCs, collected from culture after CMV antigen stimulation. This TCR was sampled from a human donor in good health (CMV status not recorded). Some clones in this sample may be carry-over from other donors' samples. The chain joins TRBV12-3 or TRBV12-4 to TRBJ1-1; TRBD1 might be the D (5 bases). CDR3 DNA sequence: TGTGCCAGCAGTTTACGACTGACAGAATCGAACACTGAAGCTTTCTTT. Translated, it gives CASSLRLTESNTEAFF.